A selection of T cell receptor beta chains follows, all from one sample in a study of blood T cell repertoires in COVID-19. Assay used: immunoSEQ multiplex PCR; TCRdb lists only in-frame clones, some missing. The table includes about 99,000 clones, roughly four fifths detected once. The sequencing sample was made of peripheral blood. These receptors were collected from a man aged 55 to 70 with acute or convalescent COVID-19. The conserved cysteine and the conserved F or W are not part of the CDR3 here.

AIRPGQGESGGELF	TRBV10-3	TRBJ2-2
ATRGLAEETQY	TRBV15	TRBJ2-5
ASSQVTSGPSYEQY	TRBV3-1/TRBV3-2	TRBJ2-7
ASSSSPDRDGYGYT	TRBV28	TRBJ1-2
SARGLVEQF	TRBV20-1	TRBJ2-1
ASSPYSGTAYEQY	TRBV7-8	TRBJ2-7
ASSAQSLANEQF	TRBV9	TRBJ2-1
ASTSGQNYGYT	TRBV6-5	TRBJ1-2
ASSYSSGPYEQY	TRBV6-2/TRBV6-3	TRBJ2-7
ASSLAGFPGYNEQF	TRBV5-4	TRBJ2-1
ASSQAGTGGRDTQY	TRBV4-2	TRBJ2-3
ASSLGQDSSYEQY	TRBV4-1	TRBJ2-7
ATSDPQRLSEQF	TRBV24-1	TRBJ2-1
SAERYEQY	TRBV20-1	TRBJ2-7
ASSQHQGTNEKLF	TRBV4-2	TRBJ1-4
ASTPRENTEAF	TRBV2	TRBJ1-1
AWRDKTGELSNQPQH	TRBV30	TRBJ1-5
ASSLIWGREDTQY	TRBV7-9	TRBJ2-3
ASSLQGVPNQPQH	TRBV5-6	TRBJ1-5
ASSSLAGGQNEQY	TRBV3-1/TRBV3-2	TRBJ2-7
ASSPPTGRTEAF	TRBV6-2/TRBV6-3	TRBJ1-1
ASSEISGSTDTQY	TRBV2	TRBJ2-3
ASSPSGSSYNEQF	TRBV18	TRBJ2-1
ASSDSQETQY	TRBV9	TRBJ2-5
ASKGGQNEQF	TRBV6-5	TRBJ2-1
ASSPTSGDNEQF	TRBV5-4	TRBJ2-1
ASSPRTGSNEKLF	TRBV9	TRBJ1-4
ASSPRLGLAEYNEQF	TRBV4-1	TRBJ2-1
AIWDRQGYGYT	TRBV6-5	TRBJ1-2
ASSPSGLSRGTQY	TRBV7-2	TRBJ2-3
ATSRESAREQF	TRBV15	TRBJ2-1
ASSPEGGHAWNTEAF	TRBV9	TRBJ1-1
ASSGAGTSGKSTDTQY	TRBV9	TRBJ2-3
ASSVLAGDGTQY	TRBV9	TRBJ2-5
ASSQDVGQNGNEAF	TRBV4-1	TRBJ1-1
ASSAPGQSSYEQY	TRBV7-6	TRBJ2-7
ASMAQGAREKLF	TRBV19	TRBJ1-4
ASSLFRGQGIHEQY	TRBV7-9	TRBJ2-7
ASSYSGRGQETQY	TRBV6-5	TRBJ2-5
ASSSQAYNEQF	TRBV12-3/TRBV12-4	TRBJ2-1
AWSVPWRVEQY	TRBV30	TRBJ2-7
ASSPRESGYT	TRBV11-2	TRBJ1-2
ASSTGQGDTEAF	TRBV19	TRBJ1-1
ASSQVRQINYGYT	TRBV3-1/TRBV3-2	TRBJ1-2
ASSGVTGTDTQY	TRBV18	TRBJ2-3
ASSYSGSPQNIQY	TRBV11-3	TRBJ2-4
ASSRPGLAGESYNEQF	TRBV2	TRBJ2-1
ASSHQGLYGYT	TRBV11-3	TRBJ1-2
ASSYRDSPNTGELF	TRBV6-6	TRBJ2-2
ASSVGGLTDTQY	TRBV9	TRBJ2-3
ASTRGDQPQH	TRBV19	TRBJ1-5
ASSLAGGLQETQY	TRBV5-4	TRBJ2-5
ATGQGAIDTQY	TRBV27	TRBJ2-3